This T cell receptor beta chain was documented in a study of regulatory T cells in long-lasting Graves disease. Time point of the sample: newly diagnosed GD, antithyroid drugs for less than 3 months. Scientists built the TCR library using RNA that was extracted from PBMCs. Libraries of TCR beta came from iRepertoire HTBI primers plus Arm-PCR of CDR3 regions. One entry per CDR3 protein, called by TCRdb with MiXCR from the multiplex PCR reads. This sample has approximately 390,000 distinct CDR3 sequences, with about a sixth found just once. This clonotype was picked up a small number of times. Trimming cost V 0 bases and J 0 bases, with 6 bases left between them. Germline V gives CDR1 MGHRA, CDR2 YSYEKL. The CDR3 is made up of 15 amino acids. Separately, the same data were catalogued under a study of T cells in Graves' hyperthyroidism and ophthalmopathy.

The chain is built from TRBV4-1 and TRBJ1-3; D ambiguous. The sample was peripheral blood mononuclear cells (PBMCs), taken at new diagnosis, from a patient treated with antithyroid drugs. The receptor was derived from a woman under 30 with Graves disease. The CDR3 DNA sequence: TGCGCCAGCAGCCAAGAGCGTCGCTCTGGAAACACCATATATTTT. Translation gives CASSQERRSGNTIYF.